The 15 T cell receptor beta chains presented below share a single source sample, sequenced in a study of blood T cell repertoires in COVID-19. TCRdb keeps only in-frame clones here, not all; method: immunoSEQ multiplex PCR. The profile shows about 140,000 clones, approximately 80% of them singletons. The sample was peripheral blood. Receptors originate from a man aged 65 to 85 who had recovered from COVID-19.

The chain joins TRBV4-1 to TRBJ1-1; D remains ambiguous. This CDR3 is 13 amino acids long. Germline V gene sequence: CDR1 MGHRA, CDR2 YSYEKL. Trimming stripped 1 base from V and 5 bases from J, with 8 bases between. The CDR3 nucleotides are TGCGCCAGCAGCCAAGCGTTGAGGACTGAAGCTTTCTTT. Translated, it gives CASSQALRTEAFF.

This chain uses TRBV29-1 with TRBJ1-4, with 7 bases aligning to TRBD1. V lost 7 bases, J lost 0 bases, and 5 bases stayed unmatched. Germline V gene sequence: CDR1 SQVTM, CDR2 ANQGSEA. CDR3 length: 14 residues. CDR3 amino acids: CSARDSATNEKLFF. CDR3 sequence (DNA): TGCAGCGCGCGGGACAGTGCAACTAATGAAAAACTGTTTTTT. Full variable domain (outside the CDR3, taken from reference TRBV29-1 and TRBJ1-4): SAVISQKPSRDICQRGTSLTIQCQVDSQVTMMFWYRQQPGQSLTLIATANQGSEATYESGFVIDKFPISRPNLTFSTLTVSNMSPEDSSIYLCSARDSATNEKLFFGSGTQLSVL.

This clone was recorded once. The CDR3 protein is CASSLAFNRGQGAYEQYF. The DNA for the CDR3 is TGTGCCAGCAGCTTAGCGTTTAATAGAGGACAGGGGGCCTACGAGCAGTACTTC. V and J are TRBV11-2 and TRBJ2-7, with TRBD1 identical over 10 bases. This CDR3 contains 18 residues. The junction had 11 bases not matched to a gene; V was cut back by 1 base and J by 2 bases. Germline CDR1 and CDR2: SGHAT and FQNNGV.

The chain carries TRBV10-2 and TRBJ2-1, with a weak D call TRBD2 (5 bases). The CDR3 contains 13 residues. The V and J ends lost 0 bases and 10 bases respectively, with 10 bases between them. Germline V gives CDR1 WSHSY, CDR2 SAAADI. The CDR3 nucleotides are TGCGCCAGCAGTGAGTCGCTTAGACTAGAGCAGTTCTTC. This codes for CASSESLRLEQFF.

The rearrangement uses TRBV5-1 and TRBJ2-7; 8 nucleotides agree with TRBD1. J lost 4 bases, V lost 3 bases, and 12 bases had no gene match. CDR3 length equals 16 residues. Germline assignment: CDR1 SGHRS and CDR2 YFSETQ. The CDR3 DNA reads TGCGCCAGCAGCTGGGGACGGGACAGGTTGATTTACGAGCAGTACTTC. Translating gives CASSWGRDRLIYEQYF.

V usage is TRBV6-1 and J usage is TRBJ2-7; D gene uncertain. Germline V gives CDR1 MNHNS, CDR2 SASEGT. V was clipped by 1 base and J by 0 bases, with 7 bases between them. The CDR3 has 14 amino acids. Written as DNA, the CDR3 is TGTGCCAGCAGTGAAGTCATGGCCTCCTACGAGCAGTACTTC. The encoded protein is CASSEVMASYEQYF.

The V gene is TRBV30, the J gene TRBJ2-5, with D maybe TRBD1 (5 bases). This CDR3 comprises 20 residues. Trimming took 3 bases from V and 5 from J, leaving 34 bases between them. From germline, CDR1 is GTSNPN and CDR2 SVGIG (reference sequence). The CDR3: CAWSPPFQSGRRALGETQYF. The CDR3 DNA sequence: TGTGCCTGGAGCCCCCCTTTTCAGTCAGGGCGACGTGCATTGGGGGAGACCCAGTACTTC.

This clone was counted once. The chain recombines TRBV19 with TRBJ2-2; the D gene is possibly TRBD2 (7 bases). The germline V gene has CDR1 LNHDA and CDR2 SQIVND (reference sequence). This CDR3 is 16 amino acids long. V was cut by 6 bases and J by 6 bases, with 20 bases left in between. The CDR3 is CASSPPAGAGAGELFF. CDR3 in DNA: TGTGCCAGTAGCCCACCTGCGGGGGCTGGGGCCGGGGAGCTGTTTTTT.

The J gene is TRBJ1-2, the V gene TRBV15; 10 bases map to TRBD1. V was pared by 0 bases and J by 3 bases, with 10 bases of the junction left unmatched. The CDR3 sequence is 18 residues long. CDR1 LNHNV and CDR2 YYDKDF come from the germline V gene (reference sequence). The CDR3 reads CATSRDRPYGTGDYGYTF. In DNA, the CDR3 is TGTGCCACCAGCAGAGATCGCCCTTACGGGACAGGGGACTATGGCTACACCTTC.

This chain connects TRBV14 to TRBJ1-6, with D uncertain. V lost 1 base to trimming and J lost 11 bases, with 3 bases between them. Germline values: CDR1 SGHDN, CDR2 FVKESK. The CDR3 is 11 amino acids. The CDR3 DNA reads TGTGCCAGCAGCCAAGGGCCACCCCTCCACTTT. Protein: CASSQGPPLHF.

The V gene is TRBV7-9, the J gene TRBJ1-1; 9 nucleotides align to TRBD1. CDR3 size: 15 residues. The germline CDR1 and CDR2 sequences are SEHNR and FQNEAQ (reference sequence). J was trimmed by 7 bases and V by 4 bases; bases with no gene match: 10. DNA for the CDR3: TGTGCCAGCAGCTCGCCGACAGGGGGTGGGGATGAAGCTTTCTTT. Translating gives CASSSPTGGGDEAFF.

This chain uses TRBV6-5 with TRBJ1-6, with D possibly matching TRBD1 (5 bases). Germline values: CDR1 MNHEY, CDR2 SVGAGI. This CDR3 region has 13 residues. Trimming took 6 bases from V and 8 from J, leaving 11 bases between them. CDR3 loop: CASRGLIHSPLHF. In nucleotides, the CDR3 is TGTGCCAGCAGGGGACTTATCCATTCACCCCTCCACTTT.

The V call is TRBV30, the J call TRBJ2-3; 7 bases map to TRBD2. CDR1 and CDR2 (germline): GTSNPN, SVGIG (reference sequence). Losses at the gene ends were 2 bases for V and 0 bases for J; bases not matched to a gene: 5. The CDR3 spans 15 residues. CDR3 DNA: TGTGCCTGGAGTCACGGAGCGGGAAGCACAGATACGCAGTATTTT. It translates to CAWSHGAGSTDTQYF.

The chain uses TRBV5-6 and TRBJ2-1, with a tentative D call TRBD2 (6 bases). The CDR3 is 15 amino acids. The V end was cut by 1 base, the J end by 9 bases, with 17 bases between. Germline CDR1 SGHDT, CDR2 YYEEEE. CDR3 region: CASSLRGRDQGEQFF. The DNA of the CDR3 is TGTGCCAGCAGCTTGCGAGGGCGGGATCAGGGTGAGCAGTTCTTC.

This chain links TRBV30 with TRBJ2-7; TRBD1 matches 7 bases. This CDR3 contains 13 residues. Germline trimming cut 3 bases from V and 2 bases from J; bases unmatched to any gene: 4. CDR1 and CDR2 (germline): GTSNPN, SVGIG (reference sequence). CDR3 coding DNA: TGTGCCTGGAGGAGGGACAGCCCCTACGAGCAGTACTTC. Translated: CAWRRDSPYEQYF.